The text below deals with one TCR beta chain. The CDR3 spans 20 residues. CDR1 SGHVS and CDR2 FQNEAQ come from the germline V gene. V lost 2 bases and J lost 0; bases outside the gene matches: 14. This record belongs to a study of blood T cell repertoires in COVID-19. As for the study in general: The origin of the acute and convalescent COVID-19 samples was the United States, Italy and Spain. T cells, B-cell-depleted T cells, or PBMCs supplied cDNA or gDNA.

Here immunoSEQ multiplex PCR was the method, and the copy in TCRdb shows in-frame clones only, minus some. The repertoire holds a few hundred thousand clones, over 80% seen once, with approximately 9% in the top ten. This chain uses TRBV7-8 with TRBJ1-4, with 8 bases lining up with TRBD1. Sequencing was performed on PBMCs or T cells enriched from blood (not recorded which). The clonotype originates from a woman aged 18-30 years who had recovered from COVID-19. The CDR3 DNA sequence: TGTGCCAGCAGCTTACCTAGGACAGGGAGCCTTTCTTCAACTAATGAAAAACTGTTTTTT. Translation gives CASSLPRTGSLSSTNEKLFF.